Below, 8 T cell receptor beta chains from the same sample are listed, as sequenced in a study of spatial heterogeneity in lung cancer. One entry per CDR3 protein results from TCRdb running MiXCR on the 5' RACE reads. The table shows approximately 13,000 distinct CDR3 sequences, with more than 4.5% occurring only once. Noted time point: sample taken at primary tumor resection. Whole RNA obtained from tumor, nontumor lung or frozen PBMC underwent sequencing without sorting. The sequences come from lung tumor tissue, collected at surgery. The source of these receptors is a human donor with early-stage non-small cell lung cancer.

In this sample, this clonotype turned up many times. Since it is a stray read in a library aimed at alpha chains, this beta chain has a size that is not meaningful. The V gene is TRBV27, the J gene TRBJ2-1; 12 positions agree with TRBD2. Germline loops: CDR1 MNHEY, CDR2 SMNVEV (reference sequence). V lost 3 bases and J lost 6; bases outside the gene matches: 3. This CDR3 spans 15 amino acids. CDR3 residues: CASSFTGLAGNEQFF. CDR3 DNA sequence: TGTGCCAGCAGTTTTACGGGACTAGCGGGCAATGAGCAGTTCTTC.

This clonotype was counted ten times or more. This beta chain turned up in a library designed for alpha chains; as an off-target read, its abundance says little. The rearrangement uses TRBV28 and TRBJ1-2; D unresolved. CDR1 MDHEN and CDR2 SYDVKM come from the germline V gene. The length of the CDR3 is 13 residues. V was cut by 5 bases and J by 4 bases, with 11 bases left in between. CDR3 residues: CASSPPAAYGYTF. The CDR3 DNA follows: TGTGCCAGCAGTCCCCCGGCAGCCTATGGCTACACCTTC.

In its sample, this clonotype was seen many times. This beta chain is an off-target read within a library intended for alpha chains, so its frequency means little. J is TRBJ2-6 and V is TRBV20-1; D is ambiguous. V was shortened by 5 bases and J by 2 bases, with 10 bases between the two germline ends. From germline, CDR1 is DFQATT and CDR2 SNEGSKA (reference sequence). CDR3 length: 14 residues. CDR3 sequence reads: CSAPRRPGANVLTF. DNA of the CDR3: TGCAGTGCTCCCCGGCGCCCTGGGGCCAACGTCCTGACTTTC.

This clonotype was seen many times. The library was prepared for alpha chains; this beta chain is a stray read, so its frequency means little. The chain couples TRBV12-3 or TRBV12-4 to TRBJ1-3, with no clear D. The V gene lost 2 bases and the J gene lost 1 base, with 6 bases spanning the gap. This CDR3 has 14 residues. The CDR3 DNA reads TGTGCCAGCAGTTTAAGGGTTTCTGGAAACACCATATATTTT. Translated, it gives CASSLRVSGNTIYF.

Concerning this clonotype itself: This beta chain is an unintended read in a library built for alpha chains; its size means little. The chain is built from TRBV6-2 or TRBV6-3 and TRBJ2-2; D not resolved. Germline V gives CDR1 MNHEY, CDR2 SVGEGT. The V gene lost 6 bases and the J gene lost 6 bases, with 5 bases spanning the gap. The CDR3 runs to 11 residues. CDR3 sequence reads: CASRKAGELFF. CDR3 DNA: TGTGCCAGCAGAAAGGCCGGGGAGCTGTTTTTT.

This clonotype was seen ten or more times. This beta chain slipped into a library made for alpha chains as a stray read, so its size is not meaningful. This chain joins TRBV6-5 and TRBJ2-7; 8 nucleotides line up with TRBD1. Germline loops: CDR1 MNHEY, CDR2 SVGAGI. The length of the CDR3 is 14 residues. J lost 3 bases, V lost 4 bases, and 5 bases had no gene match. DNA of the CDR3: TGTGCCAGCAGTTCCTTGGACAGGGACTACGAGCAGTACTTC. It translates to CASSSLDRDYEQYF.

Of note for this clonotype: This beta chain is an unintended read in a library built for alpha chains; its size means little. The chain employs TRBV12-3 or TRBV12-4 and TRBJ1-1; D may be TRBD1 (5 bases). The V gene lost 7 bases and the J gene lost 1 base, with 13 bases spanning the gap. This CDR3 contains 14 residues. The CDR3 loop reads CASTLGGPNTEAFF. CDR3 nucleotide sequence: TGTGCCAGCACTCTGGGGGGTCCGAACACTGAAGCTTTCTTT.

This clonotype occurred many times. A library made for alpha chains picked up this beta chain off target, so its size means little. The chain links TRBV7-3 to TRBJ1-1; 7 nucleotides match TRBD1. Per the germline V gene, CDR1 is SGHTA and CDR2 is FQGTGA. Unmatched junction bases numbered 6, after V lost 6 bases and J lost 2 bases. The CDR3 totals 14 residues. The CDR3 DNA reads TGTGCCAGCAGTTGGCAGGGGGATAACACTGAAGCTTTCTTT. It specifies CASSWQGDNTEAFF.